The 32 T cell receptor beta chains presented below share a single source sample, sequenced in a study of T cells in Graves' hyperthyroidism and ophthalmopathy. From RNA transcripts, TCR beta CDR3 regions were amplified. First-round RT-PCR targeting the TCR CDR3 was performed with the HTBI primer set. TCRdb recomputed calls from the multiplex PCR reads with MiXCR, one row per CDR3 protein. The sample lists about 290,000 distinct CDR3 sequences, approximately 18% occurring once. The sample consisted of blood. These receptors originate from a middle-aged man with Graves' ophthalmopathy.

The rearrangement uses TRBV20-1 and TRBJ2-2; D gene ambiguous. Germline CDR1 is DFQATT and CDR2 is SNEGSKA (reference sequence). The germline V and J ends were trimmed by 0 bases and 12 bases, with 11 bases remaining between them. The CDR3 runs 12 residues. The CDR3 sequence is CSARDDETKLFF. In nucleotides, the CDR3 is TGCAGTGCTAGAGATGACGAGACAAAGCTGTTTTTT.

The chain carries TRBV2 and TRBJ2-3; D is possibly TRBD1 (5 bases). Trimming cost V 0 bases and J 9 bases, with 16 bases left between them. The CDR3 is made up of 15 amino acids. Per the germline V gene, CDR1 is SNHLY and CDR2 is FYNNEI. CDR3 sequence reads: CASSEALRTQATQYF. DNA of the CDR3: TGTGCCAGCAGTGAAGCGCTTAGGACACAAGCCACGCAGTATTTT.

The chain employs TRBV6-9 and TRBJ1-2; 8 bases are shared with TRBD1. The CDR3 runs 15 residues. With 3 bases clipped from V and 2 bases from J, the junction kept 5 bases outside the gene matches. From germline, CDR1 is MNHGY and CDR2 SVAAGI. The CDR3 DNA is TGTGCCAGCAGTTACAACAGGGGGGCAAACTATGGCTACACCTTC. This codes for CASSYNRGANYGYTF.

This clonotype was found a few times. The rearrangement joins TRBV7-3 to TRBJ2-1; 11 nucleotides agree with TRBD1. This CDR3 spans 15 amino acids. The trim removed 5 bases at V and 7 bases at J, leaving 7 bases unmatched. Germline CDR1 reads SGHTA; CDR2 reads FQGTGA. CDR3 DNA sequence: TGTGCCAGCAGCCCCCCCGGACAGGGGGCAAATGAGCAGTTCTTC. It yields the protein CASSPPGQGANEQFF.

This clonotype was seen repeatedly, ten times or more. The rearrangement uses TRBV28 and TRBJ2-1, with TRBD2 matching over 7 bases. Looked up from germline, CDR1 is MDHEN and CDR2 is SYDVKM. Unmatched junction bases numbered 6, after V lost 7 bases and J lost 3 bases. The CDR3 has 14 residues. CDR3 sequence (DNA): TGTGCCAGCACAGCGACTAGCAGCTACAATGAGCAGTTCTTC. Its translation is CASTATSSYNEQFF.

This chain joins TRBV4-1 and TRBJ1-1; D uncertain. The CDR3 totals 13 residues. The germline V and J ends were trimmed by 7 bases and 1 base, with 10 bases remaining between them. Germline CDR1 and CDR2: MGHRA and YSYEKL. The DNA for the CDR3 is TGCGCCAGCACCCCGTCTTGGAACACTGAAGCTTTCTTT. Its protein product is CASTPSWNTEAFF.

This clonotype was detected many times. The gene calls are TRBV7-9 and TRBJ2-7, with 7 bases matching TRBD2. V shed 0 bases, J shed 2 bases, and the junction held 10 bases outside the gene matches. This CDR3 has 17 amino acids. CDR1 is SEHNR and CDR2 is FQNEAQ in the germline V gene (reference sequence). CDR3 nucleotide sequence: TGTGCCAGCAGCTTAGCGACGGGACTACAGAGGGCCTACGAGCAGTACTTC. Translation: CASSLATGLQRAYEQYF.

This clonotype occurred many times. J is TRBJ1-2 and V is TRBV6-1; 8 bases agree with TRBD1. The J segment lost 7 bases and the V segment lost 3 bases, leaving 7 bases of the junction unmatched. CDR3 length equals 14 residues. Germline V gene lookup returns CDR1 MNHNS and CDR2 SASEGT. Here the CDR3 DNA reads TGTGCCAGCAGTGAGACAGGGGTCCCCGGTGGCTACACCTTC. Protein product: CASSETGVPGGYTF.

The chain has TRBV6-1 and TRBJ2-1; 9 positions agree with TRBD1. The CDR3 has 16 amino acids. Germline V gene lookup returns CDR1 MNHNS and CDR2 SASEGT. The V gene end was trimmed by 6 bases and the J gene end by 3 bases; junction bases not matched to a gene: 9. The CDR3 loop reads CASRTTGTGHYNEQFF. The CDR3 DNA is TGTGCCAGCAGGACAACCGGGACAGGGCACTACAATGAGCAGTTCTTC.

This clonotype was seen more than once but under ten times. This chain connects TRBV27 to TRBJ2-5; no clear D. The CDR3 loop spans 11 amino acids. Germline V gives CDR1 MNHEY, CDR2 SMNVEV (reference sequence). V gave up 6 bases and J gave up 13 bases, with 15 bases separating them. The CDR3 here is CASSSRARLYF. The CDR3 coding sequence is TGTGCCAGCAGCTCCCGAGCTAGGCTGTACTTC.

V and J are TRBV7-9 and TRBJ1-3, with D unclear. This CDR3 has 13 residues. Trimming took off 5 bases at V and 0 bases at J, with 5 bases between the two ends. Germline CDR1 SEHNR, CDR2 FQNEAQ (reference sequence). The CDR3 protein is CASSRSSGNTIYF. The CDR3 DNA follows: TGTGCCAGCAGCCGGTCCTCTGGAAACACCATATATTTT.

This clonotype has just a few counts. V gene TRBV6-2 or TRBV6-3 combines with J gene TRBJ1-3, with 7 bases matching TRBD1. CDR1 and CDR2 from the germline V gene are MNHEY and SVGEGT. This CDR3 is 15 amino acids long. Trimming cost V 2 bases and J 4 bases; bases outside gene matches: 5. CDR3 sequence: CASSYRGPVGNTIYF. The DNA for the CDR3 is TGTGCCAGCAGTTACAGGGGGCCGGTAGGAAACACCATATATTTT.

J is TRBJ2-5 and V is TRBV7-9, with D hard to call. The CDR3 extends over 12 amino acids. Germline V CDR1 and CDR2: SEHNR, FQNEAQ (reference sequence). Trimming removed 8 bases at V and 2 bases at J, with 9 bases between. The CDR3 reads CASRSMQETQYF. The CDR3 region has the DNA TGTGCCAGCCGCAGTATGCAAGAGACCCAGTACTTC.

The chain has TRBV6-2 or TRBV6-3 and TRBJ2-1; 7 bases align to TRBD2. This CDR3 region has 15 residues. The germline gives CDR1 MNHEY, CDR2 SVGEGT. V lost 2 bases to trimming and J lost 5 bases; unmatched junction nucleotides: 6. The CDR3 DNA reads TGTGCCAGCAGTTACGATGGGAGGGGTCACAATGAGCAGTTCTTC. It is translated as CASSYDGRGHNEQFF.

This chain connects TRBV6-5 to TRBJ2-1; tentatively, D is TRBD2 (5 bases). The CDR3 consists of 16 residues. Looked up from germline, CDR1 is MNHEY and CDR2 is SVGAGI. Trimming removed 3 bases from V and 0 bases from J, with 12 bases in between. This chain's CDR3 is CASSYGEPSSYNEQFF. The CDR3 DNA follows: TGTGCCAGCAGTTATGGGGAGCCGAGCTCCTACAATGAGCAGTTCTTC.

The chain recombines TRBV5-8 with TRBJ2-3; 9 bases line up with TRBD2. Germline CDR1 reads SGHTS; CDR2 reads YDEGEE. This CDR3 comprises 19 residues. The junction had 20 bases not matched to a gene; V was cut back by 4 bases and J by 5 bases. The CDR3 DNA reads TGTGCCAGCAGCCCTCCAGGGCGACTAGCGGAAGAGGGAGAAGATACGCAGTATTTT. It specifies CASSPPGRLAEEGEDTQYF.

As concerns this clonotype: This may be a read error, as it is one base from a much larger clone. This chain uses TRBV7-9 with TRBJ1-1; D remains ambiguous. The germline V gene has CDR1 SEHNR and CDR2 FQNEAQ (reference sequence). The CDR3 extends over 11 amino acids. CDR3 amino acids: CACSPTTEAFF. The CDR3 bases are TGTGCCTGCAGCCCGACGACTGAAGCTTTCTTT.

The DNA for the CDR3 is TGTGCCAGCAGTGAAACAGGATTAACTGGCTACACCTTC. Its translation: CASSETGLTGYTF. V is TRBV6-1 and J is TRBJ1-2, with a possible D match to TRBD1 (5 bases). The CDR3 length is 13 residues. Trimming removed 2 bases at V and 7 bases at J, with 11 bases between. CDR1 and CDR2 (germline): MNHNS, SASEGT.

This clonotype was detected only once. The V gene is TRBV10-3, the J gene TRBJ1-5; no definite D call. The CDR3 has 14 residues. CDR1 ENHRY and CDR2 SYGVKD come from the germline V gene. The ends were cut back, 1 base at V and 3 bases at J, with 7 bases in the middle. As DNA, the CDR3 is TGTGCCATCAGTGAGTATCAGAACAATCAGCCCCAGCATTTT. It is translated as CAISEYQNNQPQHF.

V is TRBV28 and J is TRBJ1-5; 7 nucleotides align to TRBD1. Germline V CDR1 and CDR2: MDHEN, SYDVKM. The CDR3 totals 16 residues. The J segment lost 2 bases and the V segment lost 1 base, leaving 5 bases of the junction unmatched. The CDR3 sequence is CASSLSEGAGNQPQHF. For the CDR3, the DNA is TGTGCCAGCAGTTTATCGGAGGGGGCAGGCAATCAGCCCCAGCATTTT.

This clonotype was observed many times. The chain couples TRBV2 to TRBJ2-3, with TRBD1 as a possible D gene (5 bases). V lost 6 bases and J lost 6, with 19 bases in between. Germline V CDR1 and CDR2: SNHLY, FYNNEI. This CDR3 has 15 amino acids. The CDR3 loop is CASRDIRHLGDTQYF. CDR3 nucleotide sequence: TGTGCCAGCAGGGACATCCGCCACCTCGGGGATACGCAGTATTTT. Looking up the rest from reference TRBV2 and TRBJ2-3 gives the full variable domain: EPEVTQTPSHQVTQMGQEVILRCVPISNHLYFYWYRQILGQKVEFLVSFYNNEISEKSEIFDDQFSVERPDGSNFTLKIRSTKLEDSAMYFCASRDIRHLGDTQYFGPGTRLTVL.

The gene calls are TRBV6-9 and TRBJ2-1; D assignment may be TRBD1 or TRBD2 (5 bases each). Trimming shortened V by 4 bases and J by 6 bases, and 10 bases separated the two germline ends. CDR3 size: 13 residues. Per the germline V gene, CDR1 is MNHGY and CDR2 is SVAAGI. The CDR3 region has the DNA TGTGCCAGCAGTTGGGACCGGGGCAATGAGCAGTTCTTC. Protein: CASSWDRGNEQFF.

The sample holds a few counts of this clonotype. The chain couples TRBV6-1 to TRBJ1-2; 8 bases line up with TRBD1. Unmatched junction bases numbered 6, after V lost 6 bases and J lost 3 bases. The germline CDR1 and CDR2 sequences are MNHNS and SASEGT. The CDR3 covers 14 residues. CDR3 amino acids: CASSSSTGDYGYTF. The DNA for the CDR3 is TGTGCCAGCAGCTCTTCGACAGGGGACTATGGCTACACCTTC.

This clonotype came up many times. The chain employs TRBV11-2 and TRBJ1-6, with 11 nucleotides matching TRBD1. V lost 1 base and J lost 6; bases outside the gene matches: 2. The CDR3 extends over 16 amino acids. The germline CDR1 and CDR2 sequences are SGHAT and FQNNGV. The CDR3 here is CASSLVGTGGNSPLHF. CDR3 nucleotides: TGTGCCAGCAGCTTAGTCGGGACAGGGGGTAATTCACCCCTCCACTTT.

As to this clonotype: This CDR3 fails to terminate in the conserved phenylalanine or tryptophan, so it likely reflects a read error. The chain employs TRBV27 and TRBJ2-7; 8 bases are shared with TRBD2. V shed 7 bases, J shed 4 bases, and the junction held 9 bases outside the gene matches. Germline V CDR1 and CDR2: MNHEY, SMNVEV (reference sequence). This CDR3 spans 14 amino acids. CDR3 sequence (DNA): TGTGCCAGCACCCTGACTAGCGCATCGTACGAGCAGTACCTC. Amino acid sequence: CASTLTSASYEQYL.

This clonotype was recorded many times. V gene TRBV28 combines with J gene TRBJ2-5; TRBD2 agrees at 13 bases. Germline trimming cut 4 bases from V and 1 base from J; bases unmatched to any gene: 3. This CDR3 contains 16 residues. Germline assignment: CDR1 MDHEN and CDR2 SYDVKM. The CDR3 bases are TGTGCCAGCAGTTCCCGGACTAGCGGGGGCCAAGAGACCCAGTACTTC. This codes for CASSSRTSGGQETQYF.

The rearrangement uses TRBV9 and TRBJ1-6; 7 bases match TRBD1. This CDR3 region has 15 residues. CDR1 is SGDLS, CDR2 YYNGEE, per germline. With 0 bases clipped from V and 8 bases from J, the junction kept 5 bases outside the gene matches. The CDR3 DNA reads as TGTGCCAGCAGCGTAGGCTGGCAGGGGGATTCACCCCTCCACTTT. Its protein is CASSVGWQGDSPLHF. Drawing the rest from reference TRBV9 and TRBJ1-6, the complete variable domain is DSGVTQTPKHLITATGQRVTLRCSPRSGDLSVYWYQQSLDQGLQFLIQYYNGEERAKGNILERFSAQQFPDLHSELNLSSLELGDSALYFCASSVGWQGDSPLHFGNGTRLTVT.

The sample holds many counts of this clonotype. The CDR3 nucleotides are TGTGCCAGCAGCCCACGCCTAGCGGGAGGAGACAATGAGCAGTTCTTC. Translation gives CASSPRLAGGDNEQFF. The chain carries TRBV11-2 and TRBJ2-1, with 11 nucleotides matching TRBD2. The V and J ends lost 5 bases and 5 bases, in that order; junction bases with no gene match: 8. Germline CDR1 and CDR2: SGHAT and FQNNGV. CDR3 size: 16 residues.

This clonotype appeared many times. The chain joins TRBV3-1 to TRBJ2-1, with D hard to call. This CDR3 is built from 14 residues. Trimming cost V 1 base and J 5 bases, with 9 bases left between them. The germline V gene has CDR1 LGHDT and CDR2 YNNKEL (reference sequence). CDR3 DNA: TGTGCCAGCAGCCAAGGGCGAAGGAACAATGAGCAGTTCTTC. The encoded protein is CASSQGRRNNEQFF.

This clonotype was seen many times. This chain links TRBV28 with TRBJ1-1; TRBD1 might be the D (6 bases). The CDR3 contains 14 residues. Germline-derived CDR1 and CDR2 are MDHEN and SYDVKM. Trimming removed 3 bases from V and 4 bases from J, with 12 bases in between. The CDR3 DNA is TGTGCCAGCAGTTTTACAGGGTGGGGCACTGAAGCTTTCTTT. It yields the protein CASSFTGWGTEAFF.

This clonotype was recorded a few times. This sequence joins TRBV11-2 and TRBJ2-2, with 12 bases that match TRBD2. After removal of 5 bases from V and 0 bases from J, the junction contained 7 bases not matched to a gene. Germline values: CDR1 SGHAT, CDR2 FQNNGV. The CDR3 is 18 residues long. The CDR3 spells CASSLAGGNYANTGELFF. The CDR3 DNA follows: TGTGCCAGCAGCCTAGCGGGAGGGAATTACGCGAACACCGGGGAGCTGTTTTTT.

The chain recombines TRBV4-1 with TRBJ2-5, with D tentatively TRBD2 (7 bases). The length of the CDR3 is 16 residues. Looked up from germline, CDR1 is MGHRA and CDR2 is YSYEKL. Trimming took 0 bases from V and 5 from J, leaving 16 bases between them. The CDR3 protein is CASSQDLRGAGETQYF. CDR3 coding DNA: TGCGCCAGCAGCCAAGATTTACGGGGGGCTGGGGAGACCCAGTACTTC.